What follows are 15 T cell receptor beta chains derived from one specimen sequenced in a study of blood T cell repertoires in COVID-19. Sequenced by immunoSEQ multiplex PCR; TCRdb stores in-frame clones only, minus some. The repertoire holds about 310,000 clones, 90% seen once, with over 3.5% in the top ten. Sequenced input: PBMCs or T cells enriched from blood (not recorded which). These TCRs come from a woman between 18 and 30 years old with acute COVID-19.

This sequence joins TRBV7-9 and TRBJ2-5, with D possibly being TRBD1 (6 bases). The CDR3 runs to 14 residues. With 5 bases removed from V and 5 bases from J, the gap between germline ends came to 15 bases. Germline CDR1 is SEHNR and CDR2 is FQNEAQ (reference sequence). The CDR3 DNA reads TGTGCCAGCAGCCTTCCAGGGGTTAGGGAGACCCAGTACTTC. This encodes CASSLPGVRETQYF. Filled out from reference TRBV7-9 and TRBJ2-5, the complete variable domain reads DTGVSQNPRHKITKRGQNVTFRCDPISEHNRLYWYRQTLGQGPEFLTYFQNEAQLEKSRLLSDRFSAERPKGSFSTLEIQRTEQGDSAMYLCASSLPGVRETQYFGPGTRLLVL.

The CDR3 is CASRGQGLFF. CDR3 nucleotides: TGTGCCAGCAGGGGACAGGGACTGTTTTTT. The rearrangement uses TRBV2 and TRBJ1-4; 9 bases match TRBD1. This CDR3 comprises 10 residues. CDR1 SNHLY and CDR2 FYNNEI come from the germline V gene. V gave up 6 bases and J gave up 13 bases; unmatched junction bases: 0. Full variable domain (missing parts from reference TRBV2 and TRBJ1-4): EPEVTQTPSHQVTQMGQEVILRCVPISNHLYFYWYRQILGQKVEFLVSFYNNEISEKSEIFDDQFSVERPDGSNFTLKIRSTKLEDSAMYFCASRGQGLFFGSGTQLSVL.

V and J are TRBV2 and TRBJ1-6; D call uncertain. V gave up 3 bases and J gave up 10 bases, with 13 bases separating them. CDR1 SNHLY and CDR2 FYNNEI come from the germline V gene. This CDR3 is built from 14 residues. The CDR3 loop reads CASSETHRGSPLHF. CDR3 in DNA: TGTGCCAGCAGTGAGACCCACCGCGGGTCACCCCTCCACTTT.

The chain joins TRBV11-2 to TRBJ2-3; TRBD2 aligns across 9 bases. Germline loops: CDR1 SGHAT, CDR2 FQNNGV. The CDR3 runs to 14 residues. V gave up 5 bases and J gave up 4 bases; unmatched junction bases: 4. This CDR3 reads CASSTVAGADTQYF. CDR3 DNA: TGTGCCAGCAGCACTGTAGCGGGGGCAGATACGCAGTATTTT.

The rearrangement links TRBV19 to TRBJ1-2; 7 nucleotides line up with TRBD1. V was pared by 3 bases and J by 7 bases, with 11 bases of the junction left unmatched. The CDR3 runs 15 residues. Germline values: CDR1 LNHDA, CDR2 SQIVND (reference sequence). As DNA, the CDR3 is TGTGCCAGTAGTATTGGAGGGGGCGCGGTGACTGGCTACACCTTC. This gives the protein CASSIGGGAVTGYTF.

The V and J genes are TRBV7-9 and TRBJ1-3; the D gene is possibly TRBD1 (6 bases). Germline CDR1 reads SEHNR; CDR2 reads FQNEAQ (reference sequence). The CDR3 is 17 amino acids. V gave up 1 base and J gave up 0 bases, with 13 bases separating them. CDR3 DNA sequence: TGTGCCAGCAGCTTAGTATGGGACATACTCTCTGGAAACACCATATATTTT. Translating it yields CASSLVWDILSGNTIYF.

The chain links TRBV7-9 to TRBJ1-1; D is ambiguous. CDR3 length: 13 amino acids. Germline V CDR1 and CDR2: SEHNR, FQNEAQ (reference sequence). Deletions cut 3 bases from V and 7 bases from J, with 12 bases between. CDR3 region: CASSFVAKDEAFF. The DNA for the CDR3 is TGTGCCAGCAGCTTTGTAGCTAAGGATGAAGCTTTCTTT.

This chain uses TRBV12-3 or TRBV12-4 with TRBJ1-2; 7 bases fit TRBD1. This CDR3 has 13 residues. With V trimmed by 6 bases and J by 8 bases, 9 bases remained unmatched. The CDR3 protein is CASSIQGPGGYTF. The CDR3 coding sequence is TGTGCCAGCAGCATACAGGGGCCAGGAGGCTACACCTTC.

This chain uses TRBV5-1 with TRBJ2-2; 9 bases align to TRBD1. After removal of 5 bases from V and 2 bases from J, the junction contained 10 bases not matched to a gene. The germline V gene encodes CDR1 SGHRS and CDR2 YFSETQ. The CDR3 loop spans 17 amino acids. The CDR3 nucleotides are TGCGCCAGCAGGATACCGGGACAGGGCCTTAACACCGGGGAGCTGTTTTTT. It is translated as CASRIPGQGLNTGELFF.

The CDR3, as DNA: TGTGCCGGAAGGGGGGGTGGCACTGAAGCTTTCTTT. This translates into CAGRGGGTEAFF. The chain combines TRBV30 with TRBJ1-1; D might be TRBD1 (6 bases). V shed 8 bases and J shed 4 bases, with 14 bases lying between them. The CDR3 spans 12 residues. Germline values: CDR1 GTSNPN, CDR2 SVGIG (reference sequence).

Written as DNA, the CDR3 is TGTGCCAGCAGTGATGTGGACAGGGGGGGATACGAGCAGTACTTC. Translation: CASSDVDRGGYEQYF. J is TRBJ2-7 and V is TRBV2, with 10 nucleotides matching TRBD1. This CDR3 comprises 15 residues. Germline assignment: CDR1 SNHLY and CDR2 FYNNEI. Trimming took 3 bases from V and 4 from J; bases not matched to a gene: 6.

The rearrangement links TRBV9 to TRBJ1-1; D is perhaps TRBD1 (6 bases). CDR1 SGDLS and CDR2 YYNGEE come from the germline V gene. The CDR3 sequence is 14 residues long. V was shortened by 2 bases and J by 5 bases, with 13 bases between the two germline ends. CDR3: CASSVLGQGTEAFF. Written as DNA, the CDR3 is TGTGCCAGCAGCGTCCTGGGGCAGGGGACTGAAGCTTTCTTT.

This clone has only a few counts. CDR3 bases: TGTGCCATCAATTGGGAGGGATTGAACTACGAGCAGTACTTC. This translates into CAINWEGLNYEQYF. V usage is TRBV10-3 and J usage is TRBJ2-7; TRBD2 matches 7 bases. This CDR3 is built from 14 residues. J lost 3 bases, V lost 7 bases, and 9 bases had no gene match. CDR1 ENHRY and CDR2 SYGVKD come from the germline V gene.

This rearrangement joins TRBV7-2 to TRBJ1-4; D not resolved. Trimming cost V 5 bases and J 4 bases, with 17 bases left between them. The CDR3 loop spans 16 amino acids. Germline loops: CDR1 SGHTA, CDR2 FQGNSA. This chain's CDR3 is CASSPQHTDFNEKLFF. CDR3 DNA: TGTGCCAGCAGCCCTCAACACACGGACTTTAATGAAAAACTGTTTTTT. Full variable domain (rest looked up from reference TRBV7-2 and TRBJ1-4): GAGVSQSPSNKVTEKGKDVELRCDPISGHTALYWYRQSLGQGLEFLIYFQGNSAPDKSGLPSDRFSAERTGGSVSTLTIQRTQQEDSAVYLCASSPQHTDFNEKLFFGSGTQLSVL.

The J gene is TRBJ2-5, the V gene TRBV19, with 16 nucleotides matching TRBD2. CDR1 is LNHDA and CDR2 is SQIVND in the germline V gene (reference sequence). This CDR3 region has 16 residues. Germline trimming cut 6 bases from V and 4 bases from J; bases unmatched to any gene: 5. CDR3 amino acids: CASSPGTSGRGETQYF. For the CDR3, the DNA is TGTGCCAGTAGCCCTGGGACTAGCGGGAGGGGAGAGACCCAGTACTTC.